This is a list of T cell receptor beta chains from one sample in a study of cytomegalovirus exposure and HLA in healthy donors. This table comes from immunoSEQ multiplex PCR, and its TCRdb copy is limited to in-frame clones, with some not included. The sample records about 360,000 clones, around 86% being singletons. Sequencing used PBMCs. The source is a woman between 18 and 30 years old in good health and CMV-seronegative. The CDR3 runs from the conserved cysteine through the conserved F or W. The D gene is left open where the match is weak. Size values are once, few and many counts, or a class for expanded clones, and some rows have none.

>TRBD1|TRBJ2-4|-|TRBV27
CASSPDRAKNIQYF
TGTGCCAGCAGCCCGGACAGGGCCAAAAACATTCAGTACTTC
>TRBD1|TRBJ2-7|-|TRBV6-1
CASSGWTGPYEQYF
TGTGCCAGCAGTGGTTGGACAGGGCCCTACGAGCAGTACTTC
>TRBD2|TRBJ2-7|-|TRBV2
CASSDPNLAGVVEQYF
TGTGCCAGCAGTGATCCTAATCTAGCGGGAGTAGTCGAGCAGTACTTC
>TRBD1|TRBJ2-6|-|TRBV7-6
CASSPYGTGGPGANVLTF
TGTGCCAGCAGCCCCTACGGGACAGGGGGACCTGGGGCCAACGTCCTGACTTTC
>-|TRBJ2-1|-|TRBV30
CAWDSTGGTGWLGQFF
TGTGCCTGGGACTCTACGGGGGGGACAGGGTGGCTCGGGCAGTTCTTC
>-|TRBJ1-3|-|TRBV5-6
CASSLYARDSGNTIYF
TGTGCCAGCAGCTTGTATGCCAGGGACTCTGGAAACACCATATATTTT
>TRBD2|TRBJ2-1|-|TRBV4-1
CASSRDGTSPYNEQFF
TGCGCCAGCAGCCGTGACGGGACTAGCCCTTACAATGAGCAGTTCTTC
>TRBD1|TRBJ2-1|-|TRBV6-4
CASSEQGDNNEQFF
TGTGCCAGCAGTGAACAGGGGGACAACAATGAGCAGTTCTTC
>TRBD2|TRBJ2-7|-|TRBV30
CAWSVGREVDEQYF
TGTGCCTGGAGTGTAGGACGGGAGGTAGACGAGCAGTACTTC
>TRBD2|TRBJ2-1|-|TRBV27
CASSPSTSGSRGEFF
TGTGCCAGCAGCCCCAGCACTAGCGGGAGCCGAGGTGAGTTCTTC
>TRBD1|TRBJ1-2|-|TRBV19
CASSHGTGGGGYTF
TGTGCCAGTAGTCATGGGACAGGGGGAGGCGGCTACACCTTC
>TRBD1|TRBJ2-6|-|TRBV2
CASSLRGQGSSGANVLTF
TGTGCCAGCAGCCTACGGGGACAGGGGAGCTCTGGGGCCAACGTCCTGACTTTC
>TRBD2|TRBJ2-2|few|TRBV11-2
CASSQLAGDRGELFF
TGTGCCAGCAGCCAACTAGCGGGAGACCGCGGGGAGCTGTTTTTT
>-|TRBJ2-3|-|TRBV12-5
CASGPSETFTDTQYF
TGTGCTAGTGGACCAAGCGAGACCTTCACAGATACGCAGTATTTT
>-|TRBJ1-4|-|TRBV4-1
CASSQVAIFATNEKLFF
TGCGCCAGCAGCCAAGTAGCTATTTTTGCAACTAATGAAAAACTGTTTTTT
>-|TRBJ2-1|-|TRBV11-3
CASSLEAAGAYNEQFF
TGTGCCAGCAGCTTAGAGGCAGCGGGCGCCTACAATGAGCAGTTCTTC
>TRBD2|TRBJ2-5|few|TRBV5-4
CASSDRLAGELQYF
TGTGCCAGCAGCGATCGACTAGCGGGGGAGCTCCAGTACTTC
>-|TRBJ2-1|-|TRBV25-1
CASSGLASSYNEQFF
TGTGCCAGCAGTGGTCTCGCCAGCTCCTACAATGAGCAGTTCTTC
>TRBD2|TRBJ2-5|-|TRBV4-1
CASSQGLAGGKETQYF
TGCGCCAGCAGCCAAGGGTTAGCGGGGGGGAAAGAGACCCAGTACTTC
>TRBD1|TRBJ2-5|-|TRBV7-6
CASSLAGQGKRAVVETQYF
TGTGCCAGCAGCTTAGCGGGACAGGGCAAACGCGCGGTGGTAGAGACCCAGTACTTC
>-|TRBJ1-1|-|TRBV5-4
CASSLAIRKEGQGQAFF
TGTGCCAGCAGCTTGGCCATTAGAAAGGAAGGGCAGGGCCAAGCTTTCTTT
>TRBD1|TRBJ1-3|-|TRBV5-6
CASSLDRGSGNTIYF
TGTGCCAGCAGCTTGGACAGGGGATCTGGAAACACCATATATTTT
>TRBD1|TRBJ2-7|-|TRBV6-5
CASSSRGRLPYEQYF
TGTGCCAGCAGTTCCAGGGGGCGTCTGCCCTACGAGCAGTACTTC
>TRBD2|TRBJ2-1|-|TRBV27
CASSPIGVREGYNEQFF
TGTGCCAGCAGTCCCATCGGGGTGCGGGAGGGTTACAATGAGCAGTTCTTC
>TRBD1|TRBJ2-7|-|TRBV5-1
CASSLGFGTGRSYEQYF
TGCGCCAGCAGCTTGGGTTTTGGGACAGGGAGATCCTACGAGCAGTACTTC
>-|TRBJ1-1|-|TRBV6-5
CASSLYFMNTEAFF
TGTGCCAGCAGTCTATACTTTATGAACACTGAAGCTTTCTTT
>TRBD2|TRBJ2-1|-|TRBV2
CASRQVGAGDEQFF
TGTGCCAGCAGACAGGTAGGGGCGGGGGATGAGCAGTTCTTC
>TRBD1|TRBJ1-5|-|TRBV27
CASSFSSPGQGFWPQHF
TGTGCCAGCAGTTTTAGTAGCCCGGGACAGGGTTTCTGGCCCCAGCATTTT
>-|TRBJ2-4|once|TRBV6-5
CASSRGVAKNIQYF
TGTGCCAGCAGCCGCGGAGTAGCCAAAAACATTCAGTACTTC
>-|TRBJ1-2|-|TRBV28
CASSLNYGYTF
TGTGCCAGCAGCTTGAACTATGGCTACACCTTC
>-|TRBJ2-3|-|TRBV7-8
CASSLDDSDRTTDTQYF
TGTGCCAGCAGCTTAGATGATTCGGACCGGACTACAGATACGCAGTATTTT
>TRBD2|TRBJ2-1|-|TRBV2
CASRPTSGVISYNEQFF
TGTGCCAGCAGGCCGACTAGCGGGGTTATCTCCTACAATGAGCAGTTCTTC
>TRBD1|TRBJ1-1|-|TRBV5-1
CASSRTGSMNTEAFF
TGCGCCAGCAGCAGGACAGGGAGCATGAACACTGAAGCTTTCTTT
>-|TRBJ2-7|few|TRBV19
CASSNYNEQYF
TGTGCCAGTAGTAATTATAACGAGCAGTACTTC
>TRBD1|TRBJ2-3|-|TRBV5-1
CASSKRQGWGTDTQYF
TGCGCCAGCAGCAAGAGACAGGGGTGGGGCACAGATACGCAGTATTTT
>TRBD1|TRBJ2-7|few|TRBV30
CAWSGTGYGEQYF
TGTGCCTGGAGTGGGACAGGGTATGGCGAGCAGTACTTC
>TRBD2|TRBJ2-7|-|TRBV7-8
CASSFILAGVGEQYF
TGTGCCAGCAGCTTTATACTAGCGGGAGTAGGCGAGCAGTACTTC
>TRBD1|TRBJ1-1|-|TRBV28
CASSSRTGAAFF
TGTGCCAGCAGTTCCAGGACAGGGGCGGCTTTCTTT
>-|TRBJ1-5|-|TRBV18
CASSRTLEEGNQPQHF
TGTGCCAGCTCGCGGACCCTAGAAGAGGGTAATCAGCCCCAGCATTTT
>TRBD1|TRBJ2-2|-|TRBV25-1
CASSIRQGASGELFF
TGTGCCAGCAGTATTAGACAGGGGGCGAGCGGGGAGCTGTTTTTT
>-|TRBJ2-7|-|TRBV6-1
CASSSSGGGYEQYF
TGTGCCAGCAGTTCTTCAGGGGGAGGTTACGAGCAGTACTTC
>-|TRBJ1-4|few|TRBV7-9
CASSSTGSGEKLFF
TGTGCCAGCAGCTCCACAGGGTCAGGAGAAAAACTGTTTTTT
>-|TRBJ2-3|-|TRBV4-1
CASSLTSEITDTQYF
TGCGCCAGCAGCCTCACTAGTGAAATCACAGATACGCAGTATTTT
>-|TRBJ1-1|once|TRBV7-9
CASSLASGGTEAFF
TGTGCCAGCAGCTTAGCATCGGGGGGCACTGAAGCTTTCTTT
>TRBD2|TRBJ2-5|-|TRBV7-9
CASSTSGSRETQYF
TGTGCCAGCAGCACTAGCGGGAGTCGAGAGACCCAGTACTTC
>TRBD1|TRBJ1-1|-|TRBV28
CASSWPAGQLKEGMNTEAFF
TGTGCCAGCAGCTGGCCCGCGGGACAGTTGAAGGAGGGCATGAACACTGAAGCTTTCTTT